The source of this TCR beta chain is a study of memory CD4+ T cells and cytomegalovirus serostatus. Overall study context: Of the healthy Belgian adults, 8 to 10 were CMV seropositive and 24 seronegative. General study findings and limits: CD4+ memory repertoires contained about two fifths of the 164 reported CMV TCRbeta sequences.

Details on this clone: Its specificity is unknown.

This CDR3 comprises 14 residues. Germline assignment: CDR1 MNHEY and CDR2 SMNVEV (reference sequence). V was pared by 6 bases and J by 6 bases, with 18 bases between. Sequencing was performed with immunoSEQ multiplex PCR; in TCRdb, only in-frame clones are kept and a portion is missing. The repertoire has about 40,000 clones, 70% to 80% of them found once; the top ten carry 6.4%. Single viable CD3+CD4+CD8-CD45RO+ cells were sorted as the memory CD4+ T cells. After thawing, CD4+ T cells were positively selected. What was sequenced was memory CD4+ T cells from blood. The chain employs TRBV27 and TRBJ2-7; possibly TRBD1 for D (5 bases). The clonotype comes from an adult in good health and CMV-seronegative. The CDR3 bases are TGTGCCAGCAGCCCCACAACGGCCAGGGCCGAGCAGTACTTC. Its protein is CASSPTTARAEQYF.